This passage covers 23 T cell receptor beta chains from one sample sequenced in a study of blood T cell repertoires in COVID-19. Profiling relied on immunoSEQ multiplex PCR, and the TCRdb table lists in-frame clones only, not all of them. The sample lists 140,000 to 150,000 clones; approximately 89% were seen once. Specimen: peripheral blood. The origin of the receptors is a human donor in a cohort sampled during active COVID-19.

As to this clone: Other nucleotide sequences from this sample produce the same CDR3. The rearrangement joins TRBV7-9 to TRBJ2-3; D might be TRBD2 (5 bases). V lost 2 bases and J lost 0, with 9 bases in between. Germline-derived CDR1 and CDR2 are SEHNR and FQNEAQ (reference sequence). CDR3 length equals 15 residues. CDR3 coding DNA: TGTGCCAGCAGCTTAACTAGTTCTAGCACAGATACGCAGTATTTT. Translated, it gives CASSLTSSSTDTQYF. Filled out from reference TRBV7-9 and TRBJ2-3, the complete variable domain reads DTGVSQNPRHKITKRGQNVTFRCDPISEHNRLYWYRQTLGQGPEFLTYFQNEAQLEKSRLLSDRFSAERPKGSFSTLEIQRTEQGDSAMYLCASSLTSSSTDTQYFGPGTRLTVL.

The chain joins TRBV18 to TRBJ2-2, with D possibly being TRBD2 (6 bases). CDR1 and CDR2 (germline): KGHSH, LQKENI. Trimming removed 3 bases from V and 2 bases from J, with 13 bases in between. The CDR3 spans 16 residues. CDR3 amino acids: CASSPWLATNTGELFF. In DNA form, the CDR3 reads TGTGCCAGCTCACCTTGGCTAGCGACCAACACCGGGGAGCTGTTTTTT.

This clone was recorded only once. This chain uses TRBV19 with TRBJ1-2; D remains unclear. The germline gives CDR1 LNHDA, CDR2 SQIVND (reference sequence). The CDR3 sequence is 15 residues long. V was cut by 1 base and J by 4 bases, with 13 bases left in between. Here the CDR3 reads CASSIVLYSGYGYTF. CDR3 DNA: TGTGCCAGTAGTATAGTTTTGTACAGCGGCTATGGCTACACCTTC.

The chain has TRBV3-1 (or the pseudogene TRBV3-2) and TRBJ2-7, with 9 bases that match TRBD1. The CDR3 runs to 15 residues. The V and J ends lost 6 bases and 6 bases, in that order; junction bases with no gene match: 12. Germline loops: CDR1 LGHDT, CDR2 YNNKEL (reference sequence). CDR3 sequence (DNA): TGTGCCAGCAGTTCCACCTGGGGACAGGGCGGCGAGCAGTACTTC. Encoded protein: CASSSTWGQGGEQYF.

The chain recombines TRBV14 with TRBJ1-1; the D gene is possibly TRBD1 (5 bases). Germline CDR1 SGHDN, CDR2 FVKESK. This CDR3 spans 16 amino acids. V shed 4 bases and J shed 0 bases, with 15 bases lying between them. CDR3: CASSPFLGALNTEAFF. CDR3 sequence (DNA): TGTGCCAGCAGCCCCTTTCTAGGGGCTTTGAACACTGAAGCTTTCTTT. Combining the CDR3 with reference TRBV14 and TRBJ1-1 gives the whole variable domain EAGVTQFPSHSVIEKGQTVTLRCDPISGHDNLYWYRRVMGKEIKFLLHFVKESKQDESGMPNNRFLAERTGGTYSTLKVQPAELEDSGVYFCASSPFLGALNTEAFFGQGTRLTVV.

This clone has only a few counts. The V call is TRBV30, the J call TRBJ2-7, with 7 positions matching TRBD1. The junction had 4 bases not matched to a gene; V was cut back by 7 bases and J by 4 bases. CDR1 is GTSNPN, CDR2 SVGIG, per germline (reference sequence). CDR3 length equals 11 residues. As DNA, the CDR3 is TGTGCCTTTGCAGGGGGATACGAGCAGTACTTC. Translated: CAFAGGYEQYF.

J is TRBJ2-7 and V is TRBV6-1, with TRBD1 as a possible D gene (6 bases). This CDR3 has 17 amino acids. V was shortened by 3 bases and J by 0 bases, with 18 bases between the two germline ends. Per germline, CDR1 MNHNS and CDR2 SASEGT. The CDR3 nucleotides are TGTGCCAGCAGTGATCAGGGGTACGGGCGCAGCTCCTACGAGCAGTACTTC. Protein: CASSDQGYGRSSYEQYF.

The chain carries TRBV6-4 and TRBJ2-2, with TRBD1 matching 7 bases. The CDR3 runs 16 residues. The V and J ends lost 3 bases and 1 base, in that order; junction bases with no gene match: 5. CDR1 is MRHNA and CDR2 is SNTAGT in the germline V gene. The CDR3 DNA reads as TGTGCCAGCAGTGAGATGACAGGGAAGAACACCGGGGAGCTGTTTTTT. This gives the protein CASSEMTGKNTGELFF.

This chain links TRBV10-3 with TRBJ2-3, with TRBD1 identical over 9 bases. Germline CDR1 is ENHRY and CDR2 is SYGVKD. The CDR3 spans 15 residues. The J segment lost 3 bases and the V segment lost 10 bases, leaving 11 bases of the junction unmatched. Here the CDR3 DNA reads TGTGCCACCGAGTGGGGACAGGGAACGACAGATACGCAGTATTTT. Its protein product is CATEWGQGTTDTQYF.

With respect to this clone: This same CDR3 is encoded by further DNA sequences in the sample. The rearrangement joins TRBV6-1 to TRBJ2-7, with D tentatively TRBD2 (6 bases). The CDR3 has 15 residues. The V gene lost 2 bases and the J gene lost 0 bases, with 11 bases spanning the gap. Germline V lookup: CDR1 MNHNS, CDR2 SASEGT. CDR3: CASSERGTGSYEQYF. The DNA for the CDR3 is TGTGCCAGCAGTGAAAGAGGGACTGGCTCCTACGAGCAGTACTTC.

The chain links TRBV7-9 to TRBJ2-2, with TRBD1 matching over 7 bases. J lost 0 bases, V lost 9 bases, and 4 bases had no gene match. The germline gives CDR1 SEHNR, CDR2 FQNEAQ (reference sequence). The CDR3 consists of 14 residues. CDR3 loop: CARGDSANTGELFF. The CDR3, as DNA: TGTGCCAGAGGGGACAGCGCGAACACCGGGGAGCTGTTTTTT.

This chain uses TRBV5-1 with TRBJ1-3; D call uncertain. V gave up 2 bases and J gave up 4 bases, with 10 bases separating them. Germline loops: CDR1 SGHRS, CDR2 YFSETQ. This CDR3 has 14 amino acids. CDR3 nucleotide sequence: TGCGCCAGCAGCTTCAACGGGGAAGGAAACACCATATATTTT. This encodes CASSFNGEGNTIYF.

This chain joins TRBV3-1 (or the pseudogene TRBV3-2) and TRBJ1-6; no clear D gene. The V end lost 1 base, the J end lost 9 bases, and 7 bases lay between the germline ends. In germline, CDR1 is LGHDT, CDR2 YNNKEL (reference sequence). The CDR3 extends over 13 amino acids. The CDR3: CASSQVSGSPLHF. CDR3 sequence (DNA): TGTGCCAGCAGCCAAGTGAGCGGTTCACCCCTCCACTTT.

The CDR3 here is CASSYSADNQPQHF. The CDR3 nucleotides read TGTGCCAGCAGTTACTCCGCAGACAATCAGCCCCAGCATTTT. V is TRBV6-5 and J is TRBJ1-5; D ambiguous. This CDR3 has 14 amino acids. Between the trimmed V and J ends, which lost 0 bases and 3 bases, there was a span of 6 bases. Per germline, CDR1 MNHEY and CDR2 SVGAGI.

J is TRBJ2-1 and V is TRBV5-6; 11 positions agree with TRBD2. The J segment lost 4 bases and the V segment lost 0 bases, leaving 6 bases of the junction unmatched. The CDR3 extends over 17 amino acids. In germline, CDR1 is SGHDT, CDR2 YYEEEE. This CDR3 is CASSLDSGGALYNEQFF. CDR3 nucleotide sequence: TGTGCCAGCAGCTTGGATAGCGGGGGGGCTCTTTACAATGAGCAGTTCTTC.

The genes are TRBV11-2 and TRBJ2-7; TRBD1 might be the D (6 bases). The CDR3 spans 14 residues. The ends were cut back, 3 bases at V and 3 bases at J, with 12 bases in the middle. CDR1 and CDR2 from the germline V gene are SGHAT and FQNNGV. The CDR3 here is CASSFNRDNYEQYF. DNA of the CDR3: TGTGCCAGCAGCTTTAACCGGGACAACTACGAGCAGTACTTC.

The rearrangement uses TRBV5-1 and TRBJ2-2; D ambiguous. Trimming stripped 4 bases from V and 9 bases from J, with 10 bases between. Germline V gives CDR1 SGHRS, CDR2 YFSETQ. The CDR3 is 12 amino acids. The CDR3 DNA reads TGCGCCAGCAGCCTAGGTGGTCGGGAGCTGTTTTTT. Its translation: CASSLGGRELFF.

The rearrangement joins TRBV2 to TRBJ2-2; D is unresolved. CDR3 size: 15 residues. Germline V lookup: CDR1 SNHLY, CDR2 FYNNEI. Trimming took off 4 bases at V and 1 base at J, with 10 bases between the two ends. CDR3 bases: TGTGCCAGCAGTGTGTGGCCGATGAACACCGGGGAGCTGTTTTTT. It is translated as CASSVWPMNTGELFF.

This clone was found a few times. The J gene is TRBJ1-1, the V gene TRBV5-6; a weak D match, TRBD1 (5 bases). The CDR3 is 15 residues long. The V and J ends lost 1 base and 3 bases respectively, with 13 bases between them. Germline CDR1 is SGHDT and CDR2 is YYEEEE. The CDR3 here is CASSLRSSGDTEAFF. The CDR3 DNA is TGTGCCAGCAGCTTGCGTTCGTCGGGGGACACTGAAGCTTTCTTT.

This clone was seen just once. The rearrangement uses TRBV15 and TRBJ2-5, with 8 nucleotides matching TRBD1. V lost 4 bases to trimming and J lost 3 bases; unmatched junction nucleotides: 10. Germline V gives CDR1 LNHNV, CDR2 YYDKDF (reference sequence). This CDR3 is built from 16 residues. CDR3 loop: CATSNPDREYKETQYF. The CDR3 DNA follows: TGTGCCACCAGCAACCCGGACAGGGAGTACAAAGAGACCCAGTACTTC.

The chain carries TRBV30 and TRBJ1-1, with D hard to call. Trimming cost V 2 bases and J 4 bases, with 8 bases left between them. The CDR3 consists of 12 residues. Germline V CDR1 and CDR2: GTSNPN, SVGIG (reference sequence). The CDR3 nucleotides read TGTGCCTGGAGTAGACGGGTCACTGAAGCTTTCTTT. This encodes CAWSRRVTEAFF.

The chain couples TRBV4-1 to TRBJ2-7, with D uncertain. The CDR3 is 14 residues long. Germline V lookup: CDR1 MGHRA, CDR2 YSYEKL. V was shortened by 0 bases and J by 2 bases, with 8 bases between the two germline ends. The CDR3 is CASSQDPRPYEQYF. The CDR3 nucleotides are TGCGCCAGCAGCCAAGACCCTAGGCCCTACGAGCAGTACTTC.

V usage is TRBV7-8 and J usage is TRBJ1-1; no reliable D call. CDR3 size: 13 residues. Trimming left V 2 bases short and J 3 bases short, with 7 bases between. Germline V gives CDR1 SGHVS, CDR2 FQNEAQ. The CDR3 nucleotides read TGTGCCAGCAGCTTAACAGTGGACACTGAAGCTTTCTTT. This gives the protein CASSLTVDTEAFF.